This T cell receptor (beta chain) was obtained from a study of T cell repertoires in cytomegalovirus infection. Across the study: It was the public TCR beta signatures that indicated both CMV infection and matching HLA type. Study results and caveats: The response measured ex vivo was dominated by TCR beta clonotypes (HLA-C-restricted and CMV-specific). Cumulative public TCR beta family frequency identified CMV carriers with the relevant HLA.

Using its own MiXCR run on the reads, TCRdb lists one record per CDR3 protein. The sample includes under 850,000 distinct CDR3 sequences, 30% to 35% of them seen just once. Turning to this clonotype: No antigen is known for it.

Looked up from germline, CDR1 is MGHRA and CDR2 is YSYEKL. The J segment lost 4 bases and the V segment lost 3 bases, leaving 8 bases of the junction unmatched. The CDR3 has 15 residues. The V and J genes are TRBV4-1 and TRBJ1-2; 7 positions agree with TRBD1. The sample in question was cultured PBMCs, obtained from culture after CMV antigen stimulation. The sequence derives from a human donor in good health (CMV status not recorded). Some clones in this sample may be carry-over from other donors' samples. CDR3 protein: CASSQGRGTVYGYTF. In DNA form, the CDR3 reads TGCGCCAGCAGCCAGGGTCGTGGGACAGTCTATGGCTACACCTTC.